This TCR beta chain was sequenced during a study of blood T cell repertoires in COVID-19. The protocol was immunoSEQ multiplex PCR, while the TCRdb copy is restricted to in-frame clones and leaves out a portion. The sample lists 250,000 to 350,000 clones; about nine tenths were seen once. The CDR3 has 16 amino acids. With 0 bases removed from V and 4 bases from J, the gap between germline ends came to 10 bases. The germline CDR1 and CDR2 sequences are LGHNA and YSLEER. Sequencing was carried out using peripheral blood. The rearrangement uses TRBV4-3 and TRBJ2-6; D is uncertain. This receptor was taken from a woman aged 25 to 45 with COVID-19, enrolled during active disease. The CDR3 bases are TGCGCCAGCAGCCAAGAATCTTCCCGGGGGGCCAACGTCCTGACTTTC. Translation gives CASSQESSRGANVLTF.